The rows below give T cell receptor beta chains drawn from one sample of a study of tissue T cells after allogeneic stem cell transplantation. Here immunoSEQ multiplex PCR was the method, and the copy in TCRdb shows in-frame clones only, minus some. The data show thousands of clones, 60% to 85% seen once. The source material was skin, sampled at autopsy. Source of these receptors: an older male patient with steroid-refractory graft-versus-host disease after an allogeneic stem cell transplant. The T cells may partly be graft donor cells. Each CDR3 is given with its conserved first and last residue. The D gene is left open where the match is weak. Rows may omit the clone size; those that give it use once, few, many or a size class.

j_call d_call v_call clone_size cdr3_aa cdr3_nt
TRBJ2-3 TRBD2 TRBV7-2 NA CASRTSGTDTQYF TGTGCCAGCCGGACTAGCGGCACAGATACGCAGTATTTT
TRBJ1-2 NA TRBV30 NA CAWTLGGANYGYTF TGTGCCTGGACCCTAGGGGGGGCGAACTATGGCTACACCTTC
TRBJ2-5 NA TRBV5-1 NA CASSLGREETQYF TGCGCCAGCAGCTTGGGTAGAGAAGAGACCCAGTACTTC
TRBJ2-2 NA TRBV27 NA CASSFATGELFF TGTGCCAGCAGTTTCGCCACCGGGGAGCTGTTTTTT
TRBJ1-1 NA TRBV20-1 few CSASWGERVGTEAFF TGCAGTGCTAGTTGGGGGGAGCGTGTGGGCACTGAAGCTTTCTTT
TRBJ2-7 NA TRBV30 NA CAWKRGYGSYEQYF TGTGCCTGGAAAAGAGGGTATGGGTCCTACGAGCAGTACTTC
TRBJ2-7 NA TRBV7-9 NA CASSLPLAQDPGEQYF TGTGCCAGCAGCTTACCCTTAGCGCAGGACCCCGGGGAGCAGTACTTC
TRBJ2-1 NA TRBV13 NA CASSLVGGRSYNEQFF TGTGCCAGCAGCTTAGTGGGGGGGCGGTCCTACAATGAGCAGTTCTTC
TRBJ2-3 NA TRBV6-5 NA CASSPGPPPDTQYF TGTGCCAGCAGCCCCGGCCCCCCACCAGATACGCAGTATTTT
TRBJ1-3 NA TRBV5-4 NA CASSLEGGPGNTIYF TGTGCCAGCAGCTTGGAGGGGGGGCCCGGAAACACCATATATTTT
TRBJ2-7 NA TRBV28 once CASSLGGHVYEQYF TGTGCCAGCAGTTTAGGGGGGCACGTCTACGAGCAGTACTTC
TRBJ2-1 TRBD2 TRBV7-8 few CASSLGPPARGDNEQFF TGTGCCAGCAGCTTAGGTCCCCCGGCTCGGGGGGACAATGAGCAGTTCTTC
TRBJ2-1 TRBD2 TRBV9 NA CASSSPRNSGGALSNEQFF TGTGCCAGCAGCTCACCCCGAAATAGCGGGGGGGCTTTATCGAATGAGCAGTTCTTC
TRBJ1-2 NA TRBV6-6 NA CASSKSPNREHYGYTF TGTGCCAGCAGTAAAAGCCCCAACAGGGAGCACTATGGCTACACCTTC
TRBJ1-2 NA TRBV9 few CASSGAASDRSNYGYTF TGTGCCAGCAGCGGGGCAGCCTCCGACCGTTCTAACTATGGCTACACCTTC
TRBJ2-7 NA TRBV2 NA CASTGPNLGEQYF TGTGCCAGCACCGGGCCGAACCTCGGCGAGCAGTACTTC
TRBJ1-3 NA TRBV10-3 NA CAISAGNTIYF TGTGCCATCAGTGCGGGGAACACCATATATTTT
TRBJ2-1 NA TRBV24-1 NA CATSDPGPKGNEQFF TGTGCCACCAGTGACCCGGGACCGAAAGGCAATGAGCAGTTCTTC
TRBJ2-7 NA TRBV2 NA CASSDSVAAYEQYF TGTGCCAGCAGTGATTCGGTAGCAGCCTACGAGCAGTACTTC
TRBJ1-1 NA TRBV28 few CASSLWRGTEAFF TGTGCCAGCAGTTTATGGAGGGGGACTGAAGCTTTCTTT
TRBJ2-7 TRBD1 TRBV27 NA CASTLLGTGEQYF TGTGCCAGCACTCTCCTAGGGACAGGGGAGCAGTACTTC
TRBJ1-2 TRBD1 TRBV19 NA CASSRTGGGYTF TGTGCCAGTAGCCGTACAGGGGGAGGCTACACCTTC
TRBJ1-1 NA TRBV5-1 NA CASSWVGRGNTEAFF TGCGCCAGCAGCTGGGTGGGCAGGGGGAACACTGAAGCTTTCTTT
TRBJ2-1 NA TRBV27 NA CASSPLGGYNEQFF TGTGCCAGCAGTCCCCTTGGAGGCTACAATGAGCAGTTCTTC
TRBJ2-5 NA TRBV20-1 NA CSASSSQETQYF TGCAGTGCTAGTAGCAGCCAAGAGACCCAGTACTTC
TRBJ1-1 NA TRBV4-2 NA CASSPDGTISFGNTEAFF TGTGCCAGCAGCCCGGACGGGACTATCTCATTTGGGAACACTGAAGCTTTCTTT
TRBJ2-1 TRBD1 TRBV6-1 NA CASSERDRGHSDEQFF TGTGCCAGCAGTGAACGGGACAGGGGGCATTCAGATGAGCAGTTCTTC
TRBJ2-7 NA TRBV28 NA CASSPLSGEYEQYF TGTGCCAGCAGTCCCCTTTCAGGGGAATACGAGCAGTACTTC
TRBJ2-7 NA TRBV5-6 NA CASRYREAKYEQYF TGTGCCAGCCGATACAGGGAAGCGAAATACGAGCAGTACTTC
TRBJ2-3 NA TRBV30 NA CAWSHSGTTSTDTQYF TGTGCCTGGAGCCACTCCGGGACAACCAGCACAGATACGCAGTATTTT
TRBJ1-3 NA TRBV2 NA CASSDGGIRNTIYF TGTGCCAGCAGTGACGGGGGAATTAGAAACACCATATATTTT
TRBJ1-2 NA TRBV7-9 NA CASSEGDIYGYTF TGTGCCAGCAGCGAGGGGGACATCTATGGCTACACCTTC